This is a list of T cell receptor beta chains from one sample in a study of technical replicates of blood from several donors. Measured with immunoSEQ multiplex PCR; TCRdb has only the in-frame clones, and not every one. The sample records fewer than 100,000 clones, about 97% being singletons. The sample comprised T cells isolated from PBMCs. The receptors stem from a human donor in good health. The CDR3 runs from the conserved cysteine through the conserved F or W. A D gene is named only where the DNA matches it firmly.

>TRBJ2-1|TRBD2|TRBV9
TGTGCCAGCAGCGTAGTAGCGGGAGGGCCTGGTGAGCAGTTCTTC
CASSVVAGGPGEQFF
>TRBJ2-1|NA|TRBV7-8
TGTGCCAGCAGCGCAGGGACTGCACTTACCCCCAATGAGCAGTTCTTC
CASSAGTALTPNEQFF
>TRBJ2-2|NA|TRBV28
TGTGCCAGCAGGCCGGGACTTCTGAACACCGGGGAGCTGTTTTTT
CASRPGLLNTGELFF
>TRBJ2-1|TRBD2|TRBV13
TGTGCCAGCAGCTTAGAGTTAGCGGGAGAGGGGAATGAGCAGTTCTTC
CASSLELAGEGNEQFF
>TRBJ2-5|TRBD2|TRBV5-1
TGCGCCAGCAGCTTGGTTGCGTCGGGAGGAGGAGAGACCCAGTACTTC
CASSLVASGGGETQYF
>TRBJ1-3|NA|TRBV10-1
TGCGCCAGCAGTGATTCGACGGGCTCTGGAAACACCATATATTTT
CASSDSTGSGNTIYF
>TRBJ2-7|NA|TRBV7-9
TGTGCCAGCAGCGCGGGCTACTACGAGCAGTACTTC
CASSAGYYEQYF
>TRBJ1-3|NA|TRBV5-1
TGCGCCAGCAGCCTTTGGGGGGGCTCTGGAAACACCATATATTTT
CASSLWGGSGNTIYF
>TRBJ1-1|TRBD1|TRBV6-4
TGTGCCAGCAGTAGGGACAGGAACACTGAAGCTTTCTTT
CASSRDRNTEAFF
>TRBJ2-3|NA|TRBV19
TGTGCCAGTAGCACCCTTACAGGAGGGACAGATACGCAGTATTTT
CASSTLTGGTDTQYF